This T cell receptor beta chain was found in a study of T cell repertoires in cytomegalovirus infection (dated by TCRdb to about 2019). Regarding the complete study: Recently identified HLA-C-restricted CMV epitopes, whose presentation resists viral immunomodulation, were targeted by peptide stimulations together with well-studied HLA-B-restricted epitopes. Because public TCR beta signatures pointed to carriage of CMV infection together with the matching HLA type, the HLA type of each donor mattered for the analysis.

What the study reported, not specific to this receptor: Cumulative frequency of public TCR beta family members discriminated carriers of CMV infection plus the relevant HLA type in this cohort and an independent roughly 330-donor cohort. The ex vivo response was dominated by HLA-C-restricted CMV-specific TCR beta clonotypes, which also provided the single most frequent clonotype in two of eight donors.

This clonotype turned up a few times. The target of this receptor is not known. Within one base of it there is no much larger clone, and no base qualities were kept. Instrument on record: Illumina HiSeq 1500. TCRdb passed the public sequencing reads through fastp at Q25 and MiXCR, retaining productive beta sequences. Records with the same CDR3 protein are collapsed into one entry carrying the most frequent genes and DNA. In this sample the table shows some 350,000 distinct CDR3 sequences, just under 30% of which occur a single time. In total, the top ten clones hold 15% to 20% of the sample. Sample treatment or condition, as interpreted from the label and publication: in vitro stimulation with specific CMV peptide epitopes to enrich CMV-specific T cells. The germline V gene supplies CDR1 ENHRY and CDR2 SYGVKD. V was cut back by 6 bases and J by 0 bases, leaving a gap of 12 bases between them. From its cysteine to its phenylalanine, the CDR3 spans 15 amino acids. CDR3 DNA only is kept here, 45 bases in frame from base 1.

The TCR sequence derives from a human donor in good health (CMV status not recorded). Some clones in this sample may be carry-over from other donors' samples. The sample consisted of cultured PBMCs, taken from culture after CMV antigen stimulation. The chain is encoded by TRBV10-3 joined to TRBJ1-5, with a weak D call of TRBD1 (5 bases match). The DNA sequence reads TGTGCCATCAGCCCGGGACGGAATAGCAATCAGCCCCAGCATTTT. Translated, this gives CAISPGRNSNQPQHF.